This T cell receptor (beta chain) was sequenced during a study of T cell repertoires in cytomegalovirus infection (dated by TCRdb to the late 2010s). In the study overall: Because public TCR beta signatures pointed to carriage of CMV infection together with the matching HLA type, the HLA type of each donor mattered for the analysis. General study outcomes and caveats: The ex vivo response was dominated by HLA-C-restricted CMV-specific TCR beta clonotypes, which also provided the single most frequent clonotype in two of eight donors. Carriers of CMV infection plus the relevant HLA type were discriminated by the cumulative frequency of public TCR beta family members in the study cohort and in an independent roughly 370-donor cohort.

Remarks on this clonotype: Its antigen is unknown. Per-nucleotide qualities are absent, and no much larger clonotype sits a single base away.

Deletion took 7 bases off V and 3 bases off J, with a span of 4 bases between the germline ends. From a lookup of the germline V gene, CDR1 and CDR2 are SQVTM and ANQGSEA. From the cysteine up to the phenylalanine, the CDR3 has a length of 10 residues. Only the CDR3 region is kept as DNA, spanning 30 bases read in frame from base 1. The sequencing machine was an Illumina HiSeq 1500. The public sequencing data were trimmed at Q25 with fastp and processed into clonotypes with MiXCR by TCRdb, which kept only in-frame beta chains. Rows are unified per CDR3 protein, each entry keeping the most common DNA and genes. This sample is represented by 200,000 to 300,000 distinct CDR3 sequences; approximately 13% of them were singletons. Jointly, the top ten make up around 9.5% of the sample.

The specimen sequenced was PBMCs. The rearranged segments are TRBV29-1 and TRBJ2-1, with no confident D gene call. The sequence came from a human donor in good health (CMV status not recorded). Some clones in this sample may be carry-over from other donors' samples. The CDR3 has the sequence CSAYYNEQFF. The nucleotides are TGCAGCGCGTACTACAATGAGCAGTTCTTC.